The rows below give T cell receptor beta chains drawn from one sample of a study of regulatory T cells in long-lasting Graves disease. TCRdb used MiXCR to reprocess the multiplex PCR reads, holding one entry per CDR3 protein. The top ten clones hold 10% to 15% of a sample with around 460,000 distinct CDR3 sequences, roughly 23% of them seen once. Sample: peripheral blood mononuclear cells (PBMCs), taken when the disease was refractory, from a patient treated with antithyroid drugs. These receptor sequences come from a female donor with Graves disease. Each CDR3 is given with its conserved first and last residue. A D gene is named only where the DNA matches it firmly. The size of a clone is reported for some rows only, either as once, few or many, or as a class for expanded clones.

CASSTKITGASGYTF,many,TRBD1,TRBJ1-2,TRBV6-1
CASSWTGGRTDTQYF,NA,TRBD1,TRBJ2-3,TRBV28
CASSLGGTGARSYEQYF,few,NA,TRBJ2-7,TRBV5-1
CASSLVGRTGNSYEQYF,many,TRBD1,TRBJ2-7,TRBV12-3/TRBV12-4
CASCIEQGLPYEQYF,many,NA,TRBJ2-7,TRBV6-2/TRBV6-3
CSARDPAPWDRGWETQYF,few,TRBD1,TRBJ2-5,TRBV20-1
CATSSQTPSRSLIAFF,NA,NA,TRBJ1-1,TRBV15
CASSLSSISNQPQHF,many,NA,TRBJ1-5,TRBV27
CASSHGDTTYEQYF,few,NA,TRBJ2-7,TRBV4-1
CASSLDPQGNSPLHF,NA,NA,TRBJ1-6,TRBV5-5
CASSHPGATDTQYF,NA,NA,TRBJ2-3,TRBV27
CASSDAGGSLSFF,NA,NA,TRBJ1-1,TRBV25-1
CASSERGYTF,many,NA,TRBJ1-2,TRBV6-1
CASRLSPGIGNTIYF,once,NA,TRBJ1-3,TRBV7-2
CSARQPTNEKLFF,few,NA,TRBJ1-4,TRBV20-1
CASSQDRAGSGGEQFF,once,NA,NA,TRBV14
CAIKAMGQGDYEQYF,many,TRBD1,TRBJ2-7,TRBV10-3
CASSSPGQGPNREQYF,few,TRBD1,TRBJ2-7,TRBV28
CASSPPKREIQNSPLHF,few,NA,TRBJ1-6,TRBV28
CASSLRAGGSGANVLTF,NA,TRBD1,TRBJ2-6,TRBV5-4
CSVEGSGTPNTGELFF,few,NA,TRBJ2-2,TRBV29-1
CASSTPPGAGTEAFF,few,NA,TRBJ1-1,TRBV6-1
CASKERNYGYTF,many,NA,TRBJ1-2,TRBV2
CASSLIQGAMTEAFF,few,TRBD1,TRBJ1-1,TRBV19